This TCR beta chain was profiled in a study of T cells in Graves' hyperthyroidism and ophthalmopathy. V gave up 6 bases and J gave up 8 bases; unmatched junction bases: 16. The CDR3 consists of 16 residues. The germline gives CDR1 MNHEY, CDR2 SMNVEV (reference sequence). Study-level findings and limits: By a 13 V-J model, ophthalmopathy was set apart from stable hyperthyroidism.

From RNA transcripts, TCR beta CDR3 regions were amplified. During a first-round RT-PCR of the TCR CDR3, the HTBI primer set was used. TCRdb reprocessed the multiplex PCR reads via MiXCR and lists one record per CDR3 protein. The data contain approximately 270,000 distinct CDR3 sequences, just over 14% of them singletons. This clonotype was seen at least ten times. The antigen is undetermined. This clonotype was obtained from a woman in her 40s with Graves' hyperthyroidism that later progressed to Graves' ophthalmopathy. The material sequenced was blood. The chain couples TRBV27 to TRBJ2-1; 7 nucleotides match TRBD1. The CDR3 protein is CASRRQGSALVHEQFF. The CDR3 DNA reads TGTGCCAGCAGGCGACAGGGCTCAGCGTTGGTTCATGAGCAGTTCTTC.